These 26 T cell receptor beta chains were sequenced from one sample in a study of T cell clonotyping in hematopoietic cell transplantation. Time point meaning: recipient sample about 28 days before transplant, after cytoreduction. The method was immunoSEQ multiplex PCR; TCRdb's version includes in-frame clones alone and lacks a portion of them. Here the sample spans around 13,000 clones, around four fifths being singletons. Source: peripheral blood mononuclear cells, taken before stem cell transplant. All receptors come from a man in his sixties with acute myeloid leukemia. Some clones in this sample may be carry-over from other donors' samples.

The chain is built from TRBV4-3 and TRBJ1-3; a possible D gene is TRBD1 (5 bases). Trimming left V 3 bases short and J 3 bases short, with 18 bases between. Germline CDR1 LGHNA, CDR2 YSLEER. CDR3 length: 17 amino acids. CDR3 nucleotides: TGCGCCAGCAGCCAGAGGTTTGGGGGTAGAAGTGGAAACACCATATATTTT. Translated, it gives CASSQRFGGRSGNTIYF.

The V and J genes are TRBV10-1 and TRBJ1-3; maybe TRBD1 (5 bases). The CDR3 contains 14 residues. Germline V gene lookup returns CDR1 WNHNN and CDR2 SYGVQD (reference sequence). Trimming took 3 bases from V and 4 from J, leaving 10 bases between them. The CDR3 DNA reads as TGCGCCAGCAGTGACTCAGGGTGCGGAAACACCATATATTTT. Residues: CASSDSGCGNTIYF.

The chain couples TRBV7-2 to TRBJ1-6; 7 nucleotides agree with TRBD1. The germline gives CDR1 SGHTA, CDR2 FQGNSA. This CDR3 region has 15 residues. With V trimmed by 6 bases and J by 3 bases, 5 bases remained unmatched. The CDR3 DNA reads as TGTGCCAGCAGGGGGACAGACCTCTATAATTCACCCCTCCACTTT. Its translation: CASRGTDLYNSPLHF. The variable domain in full, completed from reference TRBV7-2 and TRBJ1-6, reads GAGVSQSPSNKVTEKGKDVELRCDPISGHTALYWYRQSLGQGLEFLIYFQGNSAPDKSGLPSDRFSAERTGGSVSTLTIQRTQQEDSAVYLCASRGTDLYNSPLHFGNGTRLTVT.

The chain links TRBV30 to TRBJ1-3; D is undetermined. The CDR3 runs to 12 residues. The V end lost 4 bases, the J end lost 4 bases, and 8 bases lay between the germline ends. The germline CDR1 and CDR2 sequences are GTSNPN and SVGIG (reference sequence). The chain's CDR3 is CAWIRYGNTIYF. The CDR3, as DNA: TGTGCCTGGATCAGGTACGGAAACACCATATATTTT.

The chain is built from TRBV6-5 and TRBJ2-3; the D is unclear. There are 14 residues in the CDR3. V lost 5 bases, J lost 7 bases, and 16 bases lay in between. The germline gives CDR1 MNHEY, CDR2 SVGAGI. The CDR3 reads CASSPMAPGYTQYF. DNA for the CDR3: TGTGCCAGCAGTCCGATGGCGCCCGGGTATACGCAGTATTTT.

This clone was counted between two and nine times. The rearrangement joins TRBV10-2 to TRBJ2-3, with 11 bases fitting TRBD1. CDR1 is WSHSY and CDR2 is SAAADI in the germline V gene. CDR3 length: 15 amino acids. Trimming removed 6 bases from V and 6 bases from J; junction bases left unmatched: 8. CDR3 sequence: CASSPDRGPVDTQYF. The CDR3 bases are TGCGCCAGCAGCCCGGACAGGGGGCCGGTGGATACGCAGTATTTT.

The gene calls are TRBV20-1 and TRBJ2-7; 7 bases match TRBD1. Per the germline V gene, CDR1 is DFQATT and CDR2 is SNEGSKA (reference sequence). CDR3 size: 11 residues. With 7 bases clipped from V and 2 bases from J, the junction kept 2 bases outside the gene matches. The CDR3 DNA reads as TGCAGTGGACAGGGTACCTACGAGCAGTACTTC. Protein: CSGQGTYEQYF.

This chain uses TRBV2 with TRBJ1-6; D unresolved. CDR1 is SNHLY and CDR2 is FYNNEI in the germline V gene. V was shortened by 7 bases and J by 4 bases, with 17 bases between the two germline ends. CDR3 length: 16 amino acids. CDR3 in DNA: TGTGCCAGCACCCTGAGGTCCAGCGGGTATAATTCACCCCTCCACTTT. Protein sequence: CASTLRSSGYNSPLHF.

The gene calls are TRBV5-5 and TRBJ1-6, with 11 nucleotides matching TRBD1. J gave up 8 bases and V 2 bases, and 9 bases lay outside the gene matches. CDR1 is SGHKS and CDR2 is YYEKEE in the germline V gene (reference sequence). This CDR3 has 17 amino acids. The CDR3 protein is CASSFTGTGGFDSPLHF. The CDR3, as DNA: TGTGCCAGCAGCTTCACCGGGACAGGGGGATTTGATTCACCCCTCCACTTT.

The chain is built from TRBV7-2 and TRBJ2-1; 7 nucleotides agree with TRBD1. J was trimmed by 7 bases and V by 1 base; bases with no gene match: 10. The CDR3 length is 16 residues. Germline CDR1 and CDR2: SGHTA and FQGNSA. CDR3 DNA: TGTGCCAGCAGCTTAGGGAAGGGGGCCGCCTGGAATGAGCAGTTCTTC. This gives the protein CASSLGKGAAWNEQFF.

The chain has TRBV11-1 and TRBJ2-7; a weak D match, TRBD2 (5 bases). CDR1 is SGHAT, CDR2 FQDESV, per germline (reference sequence). V dropped 1 base and J dropped 0 bases, with 7 bases sitting between them. This CDR3 comprises 14 residues. CDR3 amino acids: CASSLGGASYEQYF. The CDR3 nucleotides read TGTGCCAGCAGCTTAGGGGGAGCCTCCTACGAGCAGTACTTC.

The rearrangement links TRBV2 to TRBJ1-5; TRBD1 matches at 7 bases. Germline assignment: CDR1 SNHLY and CDR2 FYNNEI. The V segment lost 7 bases and the J segment 1 base; nucleotides outside the gene matches: 16. The CDR3 covers 18 residues. CDR3 DNA sequence: TGTGCCAGCACCCTCATACAAGGTGGGACAGAGAGCAATCAGCCCCAGCATTTT. Protein product: CASTLIQGGTESNQPQHF.

J is TRBJ2-7 and V is TRBV4-1, with a tentative D call TRBD1 (6 bases). Germline-derived CDR1 and CDR2 are MGHRA and YSYEKL. Between the trimmed V and J ends, which lost 6 bases and 3 bases, there was a span of 15 bases. The CDR3 consists of 14 residues. CDR3 in DNA: TGCGCCAGCAGTTATCAGGACAGAGTCTACGAGCAGTACTTC. It specifies CASSYQDRVYEQYF.

The chain recombines TRBV5-1 with TRBJ2-1; unclear D gene. The CDR3 contains 13 residues. The ends were cut back, 0 bases at V and 7 bases at J, with 8 bases in the middle. CDR1 is SGHRS, CDR2 YFSETQ, per germline. The CDR3, as DNA: TGCGCCAGCAGCTTGGTTTTCGGAAATGAGCAGTTCTTC. Its translation is CASSLVFGNEQFF.

V and J are TRBV2 and TRBJ1-1; D is uncertain. Germline CDR1 is SNHLY and CDR2 is FYNNEI. The CDR3 runs 13 residues. Trimming cost V 6 bases and J 1 base, with 9 bases left between them. The CDR3 loop is CASRVQTNTEAFF. The CDR3 nucleotides are TGTGCCAGCAGGGTACAGACGAACACTGAAGCTTTCTTT.

This chain connects TRBV28 to TRBJ1-3, with a tentative D call TRBD1 (6 bases). Germline loops: CDR1 MDHEN, CDR2 SYDVKM. V gave up 7 bases and J gave up 1 base, with 11 bases separating them. This CDR3 has 14 amino acids. The chain's CDR3 is CASTLGGSGNTIYF. In nucleotides, the CDR3 is TGTGCCAGCACCCTAGGGGGGTCTGGAAACACCATATATTTT.

This clone was picked up a small number of times. The chain joins TRBV11-2 to TRBJ1-2; D perhaps matches TRBD1 (5 bases). The CDR3 has 13 amino acids. Looked up from germline, CDR1 is SGHAT and CDR2 is FQNNGV. V lost 6 bases and J lost 3, with 11 bases in between. This CDR3 is CASSPGQDYGYTF. The CDR3 DNA sequence: TGTGCCAGCAGTCCGGGGCAGGACTATGGCTACACCTTC.

The rearrangement joins TRBV7-9 to TRBJ1-4; D call uncertain. The CDR3 sequence is 14 residues long. Germline V CDR1 and CDR2: SEHNR, FQNEAQ (reference sequence). Trimming left V 5 bases short and J 5 bases short, with 12 bases between. The CDR3 loop is CASSPVQRNEKLFF. CDR3 coding DNA: TGTGCCAGCAGCCCTGTACAGCGCAATGAAAAACTGTTTTTT.

The genes are TRBV9 and TRBJ1-5; TRBD1 matches 10 bases. This CDR3 region has 15 residues. Germline trimming cut 4 bases from V and 3 bases from J; bases unmatched to any gene: 4. Germline V gene lookup returns CDR1 SGDLS and CDR2 YYNGEE. The DNA of the CDR3 is TGTGCCAGCAGCTGGGGGACAGGGGACAATCAGCCCCAGCATTTT. Its protein product is CASSWGTGDNQPQHF.

The chain combines TRBV29-1 with TRBJ1-1; D is unclear. The CDR3 runs 10 residues. Germline CDR1 SQVTM, CDR2 ANQGSEA. V was pared by 4 bases and J by 7 bases, with 7 bases between. CDR3 amino acids: CSVAELEAFF. The DNA for the CDR3 is TGCAGCGTTGCGGAGCTTGAAGCTTTCTTT.

The V and J genes are TRBV15 and TRBJ1-5; possible D gene TRBD1, 5 bases. Germline V gene lookup returns CDR1 LNHNV and CDR2 YYDKDF (reference sequence). The CDR3 length is 17 residues. V was shortened by 3 bases and J by 2 bases, with 17 bases between the two germline ends. In DNA form, the CDR3 reads TGTGCCACCAGCAGTGATGGGCAGTTGGGGGGCAATCAGCCCCAGCATTTT. Translating gives CATSSDGQLGGNQPQHF.

This clone was observed a few times. The chain recombines TRBV2 with TRBJ1-2; D is ambiguous. Between the trimmed V and J ends, which lost 3 bases and 6 bases, there was a span of 11 bases. CDR3 length equals 13 residues. The germline V gene has CDR1 SNHLY and CDR2 FYNNEI. The CDR3 here is CASSEARWDGYTF. CDR3 in DNA: TGTGCCAGCAGTGAGGCGAGGTGGGATGGCTACACCTTC. Together with reference TRBV2 and TRBJ1-2, the CDR3 gives the full variable domain: EPEVTQTPSHQVTQMGQEVILRCVPISNHLYFYWYRQILGQKVEFLVSFYNNEISEKSEIFDDQFSVERPDGSNFTLKIRSTKLEDSAMYFCASSEARWDGYTFGSGTRLTVV.

The chain joins TRBV2 to TRBJ2-6; unclear D gene. V was clipped by 6 bases and J by 2 bases, with 2 bases between them. The CDR3 contains 12 residues. The germline CDR1 and CDR2 sequences are SNHLY and FYNNEI. CDR3 DNA: TGTGCCAGCAGCCCTGGGGCCAACGTCCTGACTTTC. It codes for CASSPGANVLTF.

The chain links TRBV12-5 to TRBJ2-5, with D possibly TRBD1 on 6 matching bases. Trimming shortened V by 5 bases and J by 5 bases, and 15 bases separated the two germline ends. This CDR3 comprises 14 residues. Germline CDR1 is LGHNT and CDR2 is FRNRAP. The CDR3 region has the DNA TGTGCTAGTGGTAAAGACACAGGGTCGGAGACCCAGTACTTC. Its translation is CASGKDTGSETQYF.

The gene calls are TRBV27 and TRBJ2-1; 10 nucleotides match TRBD1. Trimming took 4 bases from V and 9 from J; bases not matched to a gene: 9. The germline gives CDR1 MNHEY, CDR2 SMNVEV (reference sequence). The CDR3 contains 15 residues. DNA of the CDR3: TGTGCCAGCAGTTCCCGGGACAGGGGCCATGGTGAGCAGTTCTTC. Its protein is CASSSRDRGHGEQFF.

The chain is built from TRBV6-1 and TRBJ2-5; D ambiguous. The germline gives CDR1 MNHNS, CDR2 SASEGT. Trimming cost V 4 bases and J 1 base, with 16 bases left between them. The CDR3 loop spans 16 amino acids. CDR3 in DNA: TGTGCCAGCAGTGTCGTCTTCATCGTGGCCCAAGAGACCCAGTACTTC. It is translated as CASSVVFIVAQETQYF.